This T cell receptor beta chain was recorded in a study of cytomegalovirus exposure and HLA in healthy donors. The germline CDR1 and CDR2 sequences are LGHNA and YSLEER. This CDR3 is built from 16 residues. The junction had 10 bases not matched to a gene; V was cut back by 0 bases and J by 6 bases. The PCR made use of 60 Vbeta and 13 Jbeta primers. Data came from immunoSEQ multiplex PCR; TCRdb stores just in-frame clones and leaves some out. The sample lists some 220,000 clones, approximately 82% occurring once. Sequenced input: PBMCs. The chain links TRBV4-3 to TRBJ2-7, with TRBD1 identical over 8 bases. This TCR came from a woman between 40 and 50 years old in good health and CMV-seronegative. In DNA form, the CDR3 reads TGCGCCAGCAGCCAAGATATGAGACAGGGGTCGTCCGAGCAGTACTTC. It translates to CASSQDMRQGSSEQYF.